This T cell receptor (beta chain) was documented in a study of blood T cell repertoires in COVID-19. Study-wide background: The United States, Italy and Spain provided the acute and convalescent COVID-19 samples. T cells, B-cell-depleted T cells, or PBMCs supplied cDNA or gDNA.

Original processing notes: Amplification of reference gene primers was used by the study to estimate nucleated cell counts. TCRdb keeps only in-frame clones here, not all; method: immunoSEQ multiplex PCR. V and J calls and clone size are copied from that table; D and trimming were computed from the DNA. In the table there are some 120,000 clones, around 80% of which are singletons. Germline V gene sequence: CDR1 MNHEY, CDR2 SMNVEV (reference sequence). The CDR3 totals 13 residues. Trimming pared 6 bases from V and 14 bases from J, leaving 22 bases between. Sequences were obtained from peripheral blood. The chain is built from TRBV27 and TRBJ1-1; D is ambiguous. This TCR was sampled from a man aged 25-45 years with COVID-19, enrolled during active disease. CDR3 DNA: TGTGCCAGCAGCCTGACTGGTACCGCCCGTCGCTTCTTT. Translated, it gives CASSLTGTARRFF.